A single sample is the source of the 22 T cell receptor beta chains below, sequenced in a study of CD8 T cells in Susac syndrome. With random hexamers, roughly 0.5 to 1 ug RNA was reverse transcribed. Each CDR3 protein is one row after TCRdb ran MiXCR on the immunoSEQ multiplex PCR reads. In the table there are hundreds of thousands of distinct CDR3 sequences, 80% to 90% of which are singletons. Sequencing was performed on CD8+ T cells from PBMCs. The receptors originated from a human donor with multiple sclerosis.

The rearrangement joins TRBV27 to TRBJ2-5; D call uncertain. Trimming shortened V by 4 bases and J by 2 bases, and 8 bases separated the two germline ends. Germline values: CDR1 MNHEY, CDR2 SMNVEV (reference sequence). CDR3 length: 13 amino acids. CDR3 nucleotides: TGTGCCAGCAGTTCTGGGAAACAAGAGACCCAGTACTTC. Amino acid sequence: CASSSGKQETQYF.

This chain uses TRBV10-3 with TRBJ2-5, with D tentatively TRBD1 (6 bases). The germline V gene encodes CDR1 ENHRY and CDR2 SYGVKD. The CDR3 spans 14 residues. V lost 7 bases, J lost 2 bases, and 14 bases lay in between. CDR3 region: CAINGNRAQETQYF. As DNA, the CDR3 is TGTGCCATCAACGGAAACAGGGCTCAAGAGACCCAGTACTTC.

The V call is TRBV7-8, the J call TRBJ2-1; D gene uncertain. Trimming pared 5 bases from V and 2 bases from J, leaving 19 bases between. The CDR3 has 17 amino acids. The germline V gene encodes CDR1 SGHVS and CDR2 FQNEAQ. The CDR3 region has the DNA TGTGCCAGCAGCACCTCCACCCTCTTTCCAACCTACAATGAGCAGTTCTTC. Protein product: CASSTSTLFPTYNEQFF. Drawing the rest from reference TRBV7-8 and TRBJ2-1, the complete variable domain is GAGVSQSPRYKVAKRGQDVALRCDPISGHVSLFWYQQALGQGPEFLTYFQNEAQLDKSGLPSDRFFAERPEGSVSTLKIQRTQQEDSAVYLCASSTSTLFPTYNEQFFGPGTRLTVL.

This clonotype was observed a single time. The chain employs TRBV29-1 and TRBJ1-1; no firm D call. Germline V lookup: CDR1 SQVTM, CDR2 ANQGSEA. V lost 5 bases and J 7 bases, leaving 14 bases between the germline ends. CDR3 length: 12 residues. CDR3: CSVLPSRNEAFF. CDR3 in DNA: TGCAGCGTTCTCCCATCGAGAAATGAAGCTTTCTTT. The full variable domain, its missing parts supplied by reference TRBV29-1 and TRBJ1-1, is SAVISQKPSRDICQRGTSLTIQCQVDSQVTMMFWYRQQPGQSLTLIATANQGSEATYESGFVIDKFPISRPNLTFSTLTVSNMSPEDSSIYLCSVLPSRNEAFFGQGTRLTVV.

The CDR3 sequence: CASSLSLAGGGNEQFF. CDR3 sequence (DNA): TGTGCCAGCAGTTTGTCCCTAGCGGGAGGGGGGAATGAGCAGTTCTTC. The chain has TRBV28 and TRBJ2-1, with 12 bases identical to TRBD2. This CDR3 is 16 amino acids long. J lost 7 bases, V lost 3 bases, and 7 bases had no gene match. Germline CDR1 reads MDHEN; CDR2 reads SYDVKM.

V is TRBV11-2 and J is TRBJ1-2, with D possibly matching TRBD1 (6 bases). This CDR3 comprises 16 residues. Germline-derived CDR1 and CDR2 are SGHAT and FQNNGV. V dropped 3 bases and J dropped 1 base, with 15 bases sitting between them. The CDR3, as DNA: TGTGCCAGCAGCTTGCCAGGGGAGTGGGTTAACTATGGCTACACCTTC. Its protein product is CASSLPGEWVNYGYTF.

The rearrangement uses TRBV7-6 and TRBJ2-1; no clear D gene. The V end was cut by 1 base, the J end by 2 bases, with 9 bases between. CDR1 is SGHVS and CDR2 is FNYEAQ in the germline V gene. The CDR3 totals 15 residues. The CDR3 loop is CASSLGASTYNEQFF. The CDR3 DNA is TGTGCCAGCAGCTTAGGAGCGTCAACCTACAATGAGCAGTTCTTC. Full variable domain (remainder filled in from reference TRBV7-6 and TRBJ2-1): GAGVSQSPRYKVTKRGQDVALRCDPISGHVSLYWYRQALGQGPEFLTYFNYEAQQDKSGLPNDRFSAERPEGSISTLTIQRTEQRDSAMYRCASSLGASTYNEQFFGPGTRLTVL.

The genes are TRBV27 and TRBJ1-5; D uncertain. The CDR3 has 14 residues. Trimming removed 4 bases from V and 5 bases from J, with 12 bases in between. The germline V gene encodes CDR1 MNHEY and CDR2 SMNVEV (reference sequence). CDR3: CASSSLGRYQPQHF. The CDR3 DNA follows: TGTGCCAGCAGTTCCCTTGGGAGATATCAGCCCCAGCATTTT.

The V and J genes are TRBV28 and TRBJ2-5, with 9 bases lining up with TRBD2. From germline, CDR1 is MDHEN and CDR2 SYDVKM. V lost 2 bases to trimming and J lost 3 bases; unmatched junction nucleotides: 13. The CDR3 has 18 amino acids. This chain's CDR3 is CASSLEGGRGAVEETQYF. Written as DNA, the CDR3 is TGTGCCAGCAGTTTAGAAGGCGGGAGGGGTGCCGTGGAAGAGACCCAGTACTTC.

The V and J genes are TRBV10-3 and TRBJ2-7; no definite D call. Germline V lookup: CDR1 ENHRY, CDR2 SYGVKD. The CDR3 has 12 residues. The V end lost 6 bases, the J end lost 3 bases, and 9 bases lay between the germline ends. CDR3 region: CAISSLDYEQYF. The CDR3, as DNA: TGTGCCATCAGCAGCTTGGACTACGAGCAGTACTTC.

The V and J genes are TRBV4-2 and TRBJ2-1; 12 positions match TRBD2. Germline V gives CDR1 LGHNA, CDR2 YNFKEQ. The CDR3 covers 15 residues. The trim removed 8 bases at V and 7 bases at J, leaving 9 bases unmatched. The CDR3 is CASGGGLAGLNEQFF. Written as DNA, the CDR3 is TGTGCCAGCGGAGGGGGACTAGCGGGTTTGAATGAGCAGTTCTTC.

For the CDR3, the DNA is TGTGCCAGCAGTCAGGACAATTCGATGGAGACCCAGTACTTC. This encodes CASSQDNSMETQYF. The chain combines TRBV27 with TRBJ2-5; maybe TRBD1 (5 bases). Germline V gene data show CDR1 as MNHEY and CDR2 as SMNVEV (reference sequence). This CDR3 has 14 residues. The V and J ends lost 5 bases and 5 bases respectively, with 15 bases between them.

The CDR3 coding sequence is TGTGCCTGGACCCACAGGGGGGATGCTACGAGGCAGTACTTC. The encoded protein is CAWTHRGDATRQYF. The chain carries TRBV30 and TRBJ2-7; TRBD1 matches 8 bases. This CDR3 region has 14 residues. Germline trimming cut 4 bases from V and 9 bases from J; bases unmatched to any gene: 14. Germline-derived CDR1 and CDR2 are GTSNPN and SVGIG (reference sequence).

This sequence joins TRBV28 and TRBJ2-2; 8 bases fit TRBD2. CDR1 and CDR2 from the germline V gene are MDHEN and SYDVKM. The CDR3 spans 15 residues. The V and J ends lost 2 bases and 7 bases, in that order; junction bases with no gene match: 6. CDR3 sequence reads: CASSLTAGASGELFF. CDR3 sequence (DNA): TGTGCCAGCAGTTTAACAGCGGGAGCGAGCGGGGAGCTGTTTTTT.

This chain uses TRBV7-8 with TRBJ2-2; no clear D gene. Germline CDR1 is SGHVS and CDR2 is FQNEAQ. The CDR3 extends over 18 amino acids. V lost 3 bases and J lost 7, with 24 bases in between. This CDR3 reads CASSLEDTHVGTGGELFF. In DNA, the CDR3 is TGTGCCAGCAGCTTGGAAGACACACATGTCGGAACTGGCGGGGAGCTGTTTTTT.

The rearrangement links TRBV6-5 to TRBJ2-4; 8 bases map to TRBD1. Germline V CDR1 and CDR2: MNHEY, SVGAGI. Trimming at V came to 6 bases and at J to 2 bases, leaving 6 bases not matched to a gene. This CDR3 is 15 amino acids long. The CDR3 protein is CASRQTGDPKNIQYF. The CDR3 coding sequence is TGTGCCAGCAGACAGACAGGGGACCCCAAAAACATTCAGTACTTC.

The chain links TRBV20-1 to TRBJ2-2, with unresolved D. V was trimmed by 0 bases and J by 8 bases, leaving 4 bases between them. The germline CDR1 and CDR2 sequences are DFQATT and SNEGSKA (reference sequence). This CDR3 contains 11 residues. CDR3 sequence (DNA): TGCAGTGCTAGAGACGCGGGGGAGCTGTTTTTT. Its translation: CSARDAGELFF.

The sample holds a few counts of this clonotype. The J gene is TRBJ2-7, the V gene TRBV6-6, with no clear D. The germline V and J ends were trimmed by 0 bases and 2 bases, with 8 bases remaining between them. The CDR3 is 14 residues long. Germline CDR1 is MNHNY and CDR2 is SVGAGI (reference sequence). CDR3: CASSYSDGAYEQYF. The CDR3 DNA is TGTGCCAGCAGTTACTCGGATGGCGCCTACGAGCAGTACTTC.

This clonotype appeared once. CDR3 region: CASSLGGISEAFF. In DNA, the CDR3 is TGTGCCAGCAGCTTAGGTGGTATCTCTGAAGCTTTCTTT. This sequence joins TRBV13 and TRBJ1-1; D unresolved. Germline V gene lookup returns CDR1 PRHDT and CDR2 FYEKMQ (reference sequence). The ends were cut back, 0 bases at V and 6 bases at J, with 8 bases in the middle. The CDR3 covers 13 residues.

The rearrangement joins TRBV4-1 to TRBJ2-7, with 10 bases fitting TRBD1. Trimming cost V 3 bases and J 3 bases; bases outside gene matches: 5. The germline V gene has CDR1 MGHRA and CDR2 YSYEKL. The CDR3 contains 15 residues. The CDR3 protein is CASSQPGQGFYEQYF. In DNA, the CDR3 is TGCGCCAGCAGCCAGCCGGGACAGGGGTTCTACGAGCAGTACTTC.

This chain links TRBV12-3 or TRBV12-4 with TRBJ2-5, with 10 positions matching TRBD1. Losses at the gene ends were 5 bases for V and 3 bases for J; bases not matched to a gene: 12. The CDR3 has 17 residues. In nucleotides, the CDR3 is TGTGCCAGCAGTCCCGGGACAGGGGCTAGTCCGAAAGAGACCCAGTACTTC. Its translation: CASSPGTGASPKETQYF.

There are a few counts of this clonotype. The rearrangement joins TRBV7-9 to TRBJ2-7; D remains unclear. CDR3 size: 14 residues. V lost 0 bases and J lost 5, with 11 bases in between. Germline CDR1 reads SEHNR; CDR2 reads FQNEAQ (reference sequence). In nucleotides, the CDR3 is TGTGCCAGCAGCTTAGCCGGGCCTCGCCACGAGCAGTACTTC. Translating gives CASSLAGPRHEQYF.